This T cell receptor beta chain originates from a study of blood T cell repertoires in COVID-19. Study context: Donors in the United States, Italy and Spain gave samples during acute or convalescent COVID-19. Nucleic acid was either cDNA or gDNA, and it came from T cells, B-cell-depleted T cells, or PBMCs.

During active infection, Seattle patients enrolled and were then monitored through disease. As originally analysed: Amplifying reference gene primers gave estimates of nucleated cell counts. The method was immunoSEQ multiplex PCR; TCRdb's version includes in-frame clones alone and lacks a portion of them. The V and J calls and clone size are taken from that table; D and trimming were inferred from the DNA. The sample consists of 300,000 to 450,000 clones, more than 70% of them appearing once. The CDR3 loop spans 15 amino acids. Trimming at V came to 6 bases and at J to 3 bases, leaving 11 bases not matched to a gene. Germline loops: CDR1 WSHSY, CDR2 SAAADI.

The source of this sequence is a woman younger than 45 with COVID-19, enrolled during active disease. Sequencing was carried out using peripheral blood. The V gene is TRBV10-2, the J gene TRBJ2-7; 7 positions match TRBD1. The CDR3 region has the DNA TGCGCCAGCAGGGGGAATAAGGGACAGAACTACGAGCAGTACGTC. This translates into CASRGNKGQNYEQYV.